Sequencing of this T cell receptor beta chain was carried out in a study of blood T cell repertoires in COVID-19. Study-wide background: PBMCs, B-cell-depleted T cells, or T cells provided the cDNA or gDNA that made up the material.

Clinical history reported by participants formed the basis on which cohorts were assigned. Germline V gene lookup returns CDR1 MGHDK and CDR2 SYGVNS. V was clipped by 2 bases and J by 5 bases; unmatched bases: 5. The CDR3 consists of 14 residues. A few counts support this clone. Profiling relied on immunoSEQ multiplex PCR, and the TCRdb table lists in-frame clones only, not all of them. This table holds about 220,000 clones, about 86% found once. The clonotype originates from a woman between 45 and 60 years old with acute COVID-19. The sample taken for sequencing was PBMCs or T cells enriched from blood (not recorded which). The rearrangement links TRBV25-1 to TRBJ2-5; 7 bases match TRBD2. CDR3 DNA sequence: TGTGCCAGCAGTGAAATCAGCGGGACGGAGACCCAGTACTTC. Its translation: CASSEISGTETQYF.